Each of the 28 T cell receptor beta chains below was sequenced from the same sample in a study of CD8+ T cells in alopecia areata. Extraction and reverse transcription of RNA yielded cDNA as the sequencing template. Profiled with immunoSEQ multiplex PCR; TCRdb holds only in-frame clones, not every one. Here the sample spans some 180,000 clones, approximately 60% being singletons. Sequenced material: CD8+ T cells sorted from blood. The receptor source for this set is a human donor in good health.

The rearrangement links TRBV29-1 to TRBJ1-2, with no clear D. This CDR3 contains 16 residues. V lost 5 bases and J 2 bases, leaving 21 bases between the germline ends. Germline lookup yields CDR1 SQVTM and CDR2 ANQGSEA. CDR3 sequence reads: CSVLGAWGTINYGYTF. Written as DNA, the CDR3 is TGCAGCGTTTTGGGTGCGTGGGGAACGATAAACTATGGCTACACCTTC.

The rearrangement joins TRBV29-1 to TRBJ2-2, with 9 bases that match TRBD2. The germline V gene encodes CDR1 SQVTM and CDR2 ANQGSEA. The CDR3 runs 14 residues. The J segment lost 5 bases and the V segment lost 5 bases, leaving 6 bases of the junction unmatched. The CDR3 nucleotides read TGCAGCGTTCGCAATAGCGGGGGAACCGGGGAGCTGTTTTTT. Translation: CSVRNSGGTGELFF.

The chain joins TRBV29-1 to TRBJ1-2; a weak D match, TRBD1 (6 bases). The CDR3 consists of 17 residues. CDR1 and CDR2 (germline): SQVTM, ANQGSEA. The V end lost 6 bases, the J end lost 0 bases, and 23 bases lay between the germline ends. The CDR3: CSVPGTPPDSPNYGYTF. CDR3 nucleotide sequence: TGCAGCGTCCCTGGGACACCACCCGACTCGCCTAACTATGGCTACACCTTC.

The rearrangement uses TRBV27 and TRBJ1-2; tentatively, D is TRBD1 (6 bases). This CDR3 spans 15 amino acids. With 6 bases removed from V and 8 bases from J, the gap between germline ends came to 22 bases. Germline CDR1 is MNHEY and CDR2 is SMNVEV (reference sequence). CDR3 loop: CASSIGTSHPGGYTF. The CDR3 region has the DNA TGTGCCAGCAGCATCGGGACATCTCATCCGGGAGGCTACACCTTC.

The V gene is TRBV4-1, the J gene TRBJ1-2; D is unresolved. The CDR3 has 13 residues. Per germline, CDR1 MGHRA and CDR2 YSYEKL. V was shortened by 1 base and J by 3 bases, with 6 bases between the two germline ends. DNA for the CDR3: TGCGCCAGCAGCCAAGTGGCGGACTATGGCTACACCTTC. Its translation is CASSQVADYGYTF.

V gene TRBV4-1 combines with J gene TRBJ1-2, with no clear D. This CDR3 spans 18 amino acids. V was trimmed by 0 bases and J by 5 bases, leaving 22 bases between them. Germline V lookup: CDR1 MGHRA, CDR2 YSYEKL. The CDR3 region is CASSQDPLTAPIQYGYTF. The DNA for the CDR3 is TGCGCCAGCAGCCAAGATCCTCTGACTGCACCTATCCAGTATGGCTACACCTTC.

The chain's CDR3 is CSVDRTDTQYF. The DNA for the CDR3 is TGCAGCGTTGACCGCACAGATACGCAGTATTTT. The chain joins TRBV29-1 to TRBJ2-3; D gene ambiguous. Germline V gives CDR1 SQVTM, CDR2 ANQGSEA. The CDR3 covers 11 residues. Trimming stripped 3 bases from V and 1 base from J, with 2 bases between.

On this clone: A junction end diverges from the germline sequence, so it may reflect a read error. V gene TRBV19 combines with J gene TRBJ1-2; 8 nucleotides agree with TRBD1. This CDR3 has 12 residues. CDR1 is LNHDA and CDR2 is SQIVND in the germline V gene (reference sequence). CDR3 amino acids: CASSTYRQGLAF. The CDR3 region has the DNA TGTGCCAGTAGTACTTACCGACAGGGGCTGGCATTC.

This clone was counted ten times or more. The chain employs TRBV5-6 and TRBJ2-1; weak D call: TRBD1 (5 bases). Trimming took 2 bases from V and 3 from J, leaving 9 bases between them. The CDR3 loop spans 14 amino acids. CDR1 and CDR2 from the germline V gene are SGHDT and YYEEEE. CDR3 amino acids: CASSFQGFYNEQFF. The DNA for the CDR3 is TGTGCCAGCAGCTTCCAGGGTTTCTACAATGAGCAGTTCTTC.

The CDR3 region is CASGWGSLASETQYF. The CDR3 nucleotides read TGTGCTAGTGGGTGGGGCAGCCTCGCCTCAGAGACCCAGTACTTC. The J gene is TRBJ2-5, the V gene TRBV12-5, with D perhaps matching TRBD1 (5 bases). Trimming took off 6 bases at V and 4 bases at J, with 18 bases between the two ends. The CDR3 runs 15 residues. Germline-derived CDR1 and CDR2 are LGHNT and FRNRAP.

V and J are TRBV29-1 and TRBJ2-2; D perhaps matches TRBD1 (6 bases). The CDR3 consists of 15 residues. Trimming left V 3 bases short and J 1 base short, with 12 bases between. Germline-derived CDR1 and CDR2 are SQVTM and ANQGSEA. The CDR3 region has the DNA TGCAGCGTTGAGCTGGGACATTTGAACACCGGGGAGCTGTTTTTT. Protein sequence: CSVELGHLNTGELFF.

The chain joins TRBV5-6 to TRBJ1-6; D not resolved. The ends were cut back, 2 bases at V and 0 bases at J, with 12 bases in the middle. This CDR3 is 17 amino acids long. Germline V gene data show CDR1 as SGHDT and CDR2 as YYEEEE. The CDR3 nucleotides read TGTGCCAGCAGCTTCTTCGCAGCGAGCTCCTATAATTCACCCCTCCACTTT. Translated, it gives CASSFFAASSYNSPLHF.

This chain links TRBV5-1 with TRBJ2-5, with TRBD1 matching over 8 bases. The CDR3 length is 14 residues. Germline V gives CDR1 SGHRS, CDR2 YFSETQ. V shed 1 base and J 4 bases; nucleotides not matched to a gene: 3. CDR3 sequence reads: CASSLPTGGETQYF. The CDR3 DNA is TGCGCCAGCAGCTTGCCCACAGGGGGAGAGACCCAGTACTTC.

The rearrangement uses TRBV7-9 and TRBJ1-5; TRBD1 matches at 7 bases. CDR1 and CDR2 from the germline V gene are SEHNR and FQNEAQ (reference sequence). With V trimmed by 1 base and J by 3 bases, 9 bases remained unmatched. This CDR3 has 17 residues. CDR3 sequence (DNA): TGTGCCAGCAGCTTAGTCCACGGGACAGCTTTCAATCAGCCCCAGCATTTT. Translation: CASSLVHGTAFNQPQHF.

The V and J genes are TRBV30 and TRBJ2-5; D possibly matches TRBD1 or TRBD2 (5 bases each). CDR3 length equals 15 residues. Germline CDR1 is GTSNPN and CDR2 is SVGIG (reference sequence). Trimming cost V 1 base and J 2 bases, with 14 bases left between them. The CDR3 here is CAWSEGTVGQETQYF. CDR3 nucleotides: TGTGCCTGGAGTGAAGGGACCGTTGGGCAAGAGACCCAGTACTTC.

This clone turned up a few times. The CDR3 here is CSVDESGGDTGELFF. In nucleotides, the CDR3 is TGCAGCGTTGATGAGTCAGGGGGGGACACCGGGGAGCTGTTTTTT. The gene calls are TRBV29-1 and TRBJ2-2; D tentatively reads TRBD1 or TRBD2 (7 bases each). Germline CDR1 reads SQVTM; CDR2 reads ANQGSEA. V was cut by 3 bases and J by 3 bases, with 14 bases left in between. The CDR3 is 15 amino acids.

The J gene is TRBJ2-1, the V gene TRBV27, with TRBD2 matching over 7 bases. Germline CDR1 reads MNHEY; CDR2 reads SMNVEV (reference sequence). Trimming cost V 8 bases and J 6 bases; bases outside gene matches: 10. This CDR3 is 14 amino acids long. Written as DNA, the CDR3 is TGTGCCAGCGCCCCGGGGGGTCCTTTCAATGAGCAGTTCTTC. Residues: CASAPGGPFNEQFF.

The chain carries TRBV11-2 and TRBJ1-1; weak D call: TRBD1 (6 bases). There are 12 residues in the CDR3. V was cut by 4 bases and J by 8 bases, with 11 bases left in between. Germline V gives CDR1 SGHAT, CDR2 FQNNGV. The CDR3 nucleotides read TGTGCCAGCAGCTCCCGGACAGCCGAAGCTTTCTTT. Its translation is CASSSRTAEAFF.

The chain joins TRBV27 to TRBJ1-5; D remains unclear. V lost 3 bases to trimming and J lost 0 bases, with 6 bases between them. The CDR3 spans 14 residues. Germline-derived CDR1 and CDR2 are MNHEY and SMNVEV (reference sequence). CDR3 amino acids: CASSFRDSNQPQHF. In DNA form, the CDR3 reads TGTGCCAGCAGTTTTCGGGATAGCAATCAGCCCCAGCATTTT.

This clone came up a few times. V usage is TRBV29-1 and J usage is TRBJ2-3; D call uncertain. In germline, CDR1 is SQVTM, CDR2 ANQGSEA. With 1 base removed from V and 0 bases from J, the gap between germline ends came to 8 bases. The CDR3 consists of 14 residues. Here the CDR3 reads CSVEGVRSTDTQYF. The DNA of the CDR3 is TGCAGCGTTGAAGGGGTTCGGAGCACAGATACGCAGTATTTT.

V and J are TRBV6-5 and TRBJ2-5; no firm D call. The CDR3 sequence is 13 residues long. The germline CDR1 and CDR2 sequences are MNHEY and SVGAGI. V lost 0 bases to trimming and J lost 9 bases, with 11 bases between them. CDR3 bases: TGTGCCAGCAGTTACTCGGCTCAGGCCGCCCAGTACTTC. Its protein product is CASSYSAQAAQYF.

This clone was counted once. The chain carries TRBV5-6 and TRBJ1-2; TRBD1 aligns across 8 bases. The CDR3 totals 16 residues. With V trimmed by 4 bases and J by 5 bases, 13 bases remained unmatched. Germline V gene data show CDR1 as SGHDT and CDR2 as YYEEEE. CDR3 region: CASSPLDRAKGYGYTF. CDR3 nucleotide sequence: TGTGCCAGCAGCCCGTTGGACAGGGCGAAGGGGTATGGCTACACCTTC.

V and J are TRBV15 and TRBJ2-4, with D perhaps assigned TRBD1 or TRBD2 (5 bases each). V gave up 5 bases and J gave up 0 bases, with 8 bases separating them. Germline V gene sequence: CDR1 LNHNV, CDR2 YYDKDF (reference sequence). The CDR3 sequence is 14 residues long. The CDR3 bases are TGTGCCACCAGCGAGGGGATAGCCAAAAACATTCAGTACTTC. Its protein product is CATSEGIAKNIQYF.

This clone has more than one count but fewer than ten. CDR3 amino acids: CASSGTSGEETQYF. Here the CDR3 DNA reads TGTGCCAGCAGCGGAACTAGCGGGGAAGAGACCCAGTACTTC. V gene TRBV7-9 combines with J gene TRBJ2-5; 10 bases line up with TRBD2. The V and J ends lost 5 bases and 3 bases, in that order; junction bases with no gene match: 3. CDR1 and CDR2 (germline): SEHNR, FQNEAQ (reference sequence). The CDR3 spans 14 residues.

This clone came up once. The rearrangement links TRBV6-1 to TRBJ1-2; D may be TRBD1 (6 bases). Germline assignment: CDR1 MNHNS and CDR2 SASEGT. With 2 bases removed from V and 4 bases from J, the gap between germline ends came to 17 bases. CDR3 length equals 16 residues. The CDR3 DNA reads TGTGCCAGCAGTGAACTAAGGACAGAGGGTCCCTATGGCTACACCTTC. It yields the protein CASSELRTEGPYGYTF.

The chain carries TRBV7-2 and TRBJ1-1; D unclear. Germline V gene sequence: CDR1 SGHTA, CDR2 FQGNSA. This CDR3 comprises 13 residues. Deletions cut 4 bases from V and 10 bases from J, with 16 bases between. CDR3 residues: CASSSTKTNPAFF. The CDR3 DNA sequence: TGTGCCAGCAGCTCGACAAAAACCAACCCAGCTTTCTTT.

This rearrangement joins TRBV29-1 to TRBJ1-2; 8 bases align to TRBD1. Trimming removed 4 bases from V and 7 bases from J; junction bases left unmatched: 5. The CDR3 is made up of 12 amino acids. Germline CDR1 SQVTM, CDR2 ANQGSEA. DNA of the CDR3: TGCAGCGTTGGACAGGGGATGGGTGGCTACACCTTC. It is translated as CSVGQGMGGYTF.

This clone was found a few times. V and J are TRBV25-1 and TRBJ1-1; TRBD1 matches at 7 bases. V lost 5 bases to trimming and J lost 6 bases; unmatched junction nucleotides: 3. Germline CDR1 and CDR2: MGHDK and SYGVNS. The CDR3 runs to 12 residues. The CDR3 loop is CASSSGTAEAFF. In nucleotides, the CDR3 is TGTGCCAGCAGTTCCGGGACAGCTGAAGCTTTCTTT.